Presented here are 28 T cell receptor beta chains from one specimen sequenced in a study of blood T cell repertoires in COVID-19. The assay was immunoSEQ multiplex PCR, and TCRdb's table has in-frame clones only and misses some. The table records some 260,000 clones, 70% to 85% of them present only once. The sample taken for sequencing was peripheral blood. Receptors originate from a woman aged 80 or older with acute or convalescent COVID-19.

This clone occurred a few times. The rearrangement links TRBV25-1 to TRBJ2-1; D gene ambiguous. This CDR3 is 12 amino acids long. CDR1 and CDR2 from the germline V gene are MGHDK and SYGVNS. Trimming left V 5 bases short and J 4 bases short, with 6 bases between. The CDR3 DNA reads TGTGCCAGCAGTACAAATTACAATGAGCAGTTCTTC. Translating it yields CASSTNYNEQFF.

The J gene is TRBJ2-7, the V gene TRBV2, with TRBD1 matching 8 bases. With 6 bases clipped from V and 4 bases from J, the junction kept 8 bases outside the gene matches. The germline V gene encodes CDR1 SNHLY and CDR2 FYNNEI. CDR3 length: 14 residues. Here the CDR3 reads CASRNSGTGYEQYF. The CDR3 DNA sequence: TGTGCCAGCAGAAACTCCGGGACAGGATACGAGCAGTACTTC.

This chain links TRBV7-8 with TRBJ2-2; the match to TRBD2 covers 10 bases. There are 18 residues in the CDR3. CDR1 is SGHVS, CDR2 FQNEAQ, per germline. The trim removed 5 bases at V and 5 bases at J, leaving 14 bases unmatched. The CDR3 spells CASSLTRTSGVRTGELFF. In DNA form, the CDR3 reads TGTGCCAGCAGCCTTACACGCACTAGCGGGGTTCGGACCGGGGAGCTGTTTTTT.

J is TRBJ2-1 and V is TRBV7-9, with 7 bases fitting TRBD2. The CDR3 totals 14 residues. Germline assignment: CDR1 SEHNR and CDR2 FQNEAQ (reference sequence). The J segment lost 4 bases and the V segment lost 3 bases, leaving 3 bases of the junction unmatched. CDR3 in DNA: TGTGCCAGCAGCTTCTGGGGGGGTTACAATGAGCAGTTCTTC. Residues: CASSFWGGYNEQFF.

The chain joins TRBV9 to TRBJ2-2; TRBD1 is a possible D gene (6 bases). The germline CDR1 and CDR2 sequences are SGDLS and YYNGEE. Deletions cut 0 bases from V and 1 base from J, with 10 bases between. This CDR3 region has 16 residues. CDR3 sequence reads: CASSVGQGRNTGELFF. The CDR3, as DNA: TGTGCCAGCAGCGTAGGGCAGGGGCGGAACACCGGGGAGCTGTTTTTT.

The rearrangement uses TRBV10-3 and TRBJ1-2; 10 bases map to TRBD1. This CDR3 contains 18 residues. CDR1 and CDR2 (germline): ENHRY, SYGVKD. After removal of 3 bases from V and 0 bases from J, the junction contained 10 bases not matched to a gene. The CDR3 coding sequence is TGTGCCATCAGTGAAGGCACGGGACAGGGGTCAGCTAACTATGGCTACACCTTC. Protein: CAISEGTGQGSANYGYTF.

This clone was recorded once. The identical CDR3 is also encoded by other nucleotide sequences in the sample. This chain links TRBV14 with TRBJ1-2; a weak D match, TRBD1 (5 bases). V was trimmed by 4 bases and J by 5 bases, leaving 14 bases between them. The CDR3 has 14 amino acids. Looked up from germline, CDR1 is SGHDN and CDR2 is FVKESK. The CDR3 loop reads CASSPHRGNYGYTF. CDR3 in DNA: TGTGCCAGCAGCCCTCACCGGGGGAATTATGGCTACACCTTC.

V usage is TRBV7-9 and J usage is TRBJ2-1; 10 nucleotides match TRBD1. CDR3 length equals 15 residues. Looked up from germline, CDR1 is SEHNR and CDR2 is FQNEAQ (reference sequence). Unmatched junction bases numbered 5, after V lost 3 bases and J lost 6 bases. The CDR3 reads CASSFGTGVANEQFF. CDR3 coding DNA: TGTGCCAGCAGCTTCGGGACAGGGGTGGCCAATGAGCAGTTCTTC.

CDR3 sequence: CASSTGQVRNTEAFF. In DNA, the CDR3 is TGTGCCAGCAGTACTGGACAGGTGAGGAACACTGAAGCTTTCTTT. This rearrangement joins TRBV5-4 to TRBJ1-1; 7 nucleotides match TRBD1. The CDR3 spans 15 residues. V lost 5 bases and J lost 1; bases outside the gene matches: 8. The germline V gene has CDR1 SGHNT and CDR2 YYREEE (reference sequence). The full variable domain, its missing parts supplied by reference TRBV5-4 and TRBJ1-1, is ETGVTQSPTHLIKTRGQQVTLRCSSQSGHNTVSWYQQALGQGPQFIFQYYREEENGRGNFPPRFSGLQFPNYSSELNVNALELDDSALYLCASSTGQVRNTEAFFGQGTRLTVV.

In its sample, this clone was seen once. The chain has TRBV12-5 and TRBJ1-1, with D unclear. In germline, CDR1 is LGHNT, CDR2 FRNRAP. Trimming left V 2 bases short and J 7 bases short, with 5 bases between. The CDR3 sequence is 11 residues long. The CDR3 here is CASGLFGEAFF. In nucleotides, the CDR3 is TGTGCTAGTGGTTTGTTCGGTGAAGCTTTCTTT. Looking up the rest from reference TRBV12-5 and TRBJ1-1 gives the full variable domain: DARVTQTPRHKVTEMGQEVTMRCQPILGHNTVFWYRQTMMQGLELLAYFRNRAPLDDSGMPKDRFSAEMPDATLATLKIQPSEPRDSAVYFCASGLFGEAFFGQGTRLTVV.

CDR3 sequence: CATRPNSVDEQYF. The DNA for the CDR3 is TGTGCCACCCGACCCAATAGCGTCGACGAGCAGTACTTC. The chain joins TRBV2 to TRBJ2-7, with a possible D match to TRBD2 (5 bases). Germline V CDR1 and CDR2: SNHLY, FYNNEI. V was shortened by 10 bases and J by 5 bases, with 18 bases between the two germline ends. The CDR3 sequence is 13 residues long.

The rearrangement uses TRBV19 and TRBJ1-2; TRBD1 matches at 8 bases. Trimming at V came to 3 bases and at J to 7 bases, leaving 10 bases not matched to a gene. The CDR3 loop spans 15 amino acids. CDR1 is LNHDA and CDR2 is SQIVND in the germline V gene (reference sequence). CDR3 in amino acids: CASSMVQGARSGYTF. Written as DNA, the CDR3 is TGTGCCAGTAGTATGGTTCAGGGGGCCAGGAGTGGCTACACCTTC.

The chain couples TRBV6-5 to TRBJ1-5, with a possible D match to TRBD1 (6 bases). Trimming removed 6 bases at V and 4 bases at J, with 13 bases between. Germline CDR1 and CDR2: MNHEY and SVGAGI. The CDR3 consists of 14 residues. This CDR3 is CASRPGHGNQPQHF. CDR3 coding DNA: TGTGCCAGCAGACCGGGACACGGGAATCAGCCCCAGCATTTT.

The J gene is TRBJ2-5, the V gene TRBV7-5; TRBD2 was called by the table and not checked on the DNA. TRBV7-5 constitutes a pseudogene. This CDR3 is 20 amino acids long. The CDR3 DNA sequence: TGTGTCAGAAGCCATCAGAGACTAGCGGGAGGGCCAGCGGGCCTGGGGACCCAGTACTTC. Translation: CVRSHQRLAGGPAGLGTQYF.

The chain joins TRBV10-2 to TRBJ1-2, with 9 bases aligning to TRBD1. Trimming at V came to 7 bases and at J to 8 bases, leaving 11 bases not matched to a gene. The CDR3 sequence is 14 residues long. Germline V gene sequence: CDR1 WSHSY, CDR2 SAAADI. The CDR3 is CASTGQGKSGGYTF. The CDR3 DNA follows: TGCGCCAGCACCGGACAGGGGAAAAGCGGAGGCTACACCTTC.

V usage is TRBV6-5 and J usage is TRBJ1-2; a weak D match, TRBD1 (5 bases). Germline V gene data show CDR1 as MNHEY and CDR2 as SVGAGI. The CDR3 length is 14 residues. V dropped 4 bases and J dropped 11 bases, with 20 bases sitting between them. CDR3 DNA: TGTGCCAGCAGTTCAGCGGGGGGTGAACGTAAATACACCTTC. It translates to CASSSAGGERKYTF.

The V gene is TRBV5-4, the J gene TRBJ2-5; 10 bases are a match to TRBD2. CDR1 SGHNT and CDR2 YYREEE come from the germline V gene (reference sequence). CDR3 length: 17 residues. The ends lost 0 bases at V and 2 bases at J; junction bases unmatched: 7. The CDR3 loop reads CASSLGVSGRTQETQYF. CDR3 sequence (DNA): TGTGCCAGCAGCTTGGGGGTTAGCGGGAGGACTCAAGAGACCCAGTACTTC.

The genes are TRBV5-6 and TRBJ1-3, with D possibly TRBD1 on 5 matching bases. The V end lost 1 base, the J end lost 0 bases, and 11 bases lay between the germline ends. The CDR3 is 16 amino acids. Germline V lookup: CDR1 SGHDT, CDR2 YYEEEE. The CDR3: CASSLIGGNSGNTIYF. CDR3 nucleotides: TGTGCCAGCAGCTTGATCGGGGGTAACTCTGGAAACACCATATATTTT.

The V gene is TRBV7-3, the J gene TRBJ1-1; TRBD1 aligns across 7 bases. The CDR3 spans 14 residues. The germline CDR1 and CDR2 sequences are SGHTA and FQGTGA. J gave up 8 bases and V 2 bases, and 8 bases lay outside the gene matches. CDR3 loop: CASSLAGGKGEAFF. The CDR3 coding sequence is TGTGCCAGCAGCTTAGCAGGGGGTAAGGGGGAAGCTTTCTTT.

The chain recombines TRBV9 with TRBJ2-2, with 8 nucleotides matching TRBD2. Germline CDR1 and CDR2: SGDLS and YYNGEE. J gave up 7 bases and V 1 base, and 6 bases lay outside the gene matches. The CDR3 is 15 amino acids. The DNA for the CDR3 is TGTGCCAGCAGCGTAAGCGGGAGAACCGGCGGGGAGCTGTTTTTT. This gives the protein CASSVSGRTGGELFF.

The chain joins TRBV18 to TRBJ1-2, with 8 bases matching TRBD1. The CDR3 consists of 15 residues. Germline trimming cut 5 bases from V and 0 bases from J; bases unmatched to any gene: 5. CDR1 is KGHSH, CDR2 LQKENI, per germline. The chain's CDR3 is CASSGDRSANYGYTF. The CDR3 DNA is TGTGCCAGCTCAGGGGACAGGAGTGCTAACTATGGCTACACCTTC.

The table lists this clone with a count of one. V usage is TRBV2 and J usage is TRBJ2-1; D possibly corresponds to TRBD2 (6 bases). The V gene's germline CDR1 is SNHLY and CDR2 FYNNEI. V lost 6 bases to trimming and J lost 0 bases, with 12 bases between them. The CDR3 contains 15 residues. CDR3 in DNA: TGTGCCAGCAGCAGCGGGCGAAGCTCCTACAATGAGCAGTTCTTC. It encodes CASSSGRSSYNEQFF. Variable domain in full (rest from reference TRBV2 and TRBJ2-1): EPEVTQTPSHQVTQMGQEVILRCVPISNHLYFYWYRQILGQKVEFLVSFYNNEISEKSEIFDDQFSVERPDGSNFTLKIRSTKLEDSAMYFCASSSGRSSYNEQFFGPGTRLTVL.

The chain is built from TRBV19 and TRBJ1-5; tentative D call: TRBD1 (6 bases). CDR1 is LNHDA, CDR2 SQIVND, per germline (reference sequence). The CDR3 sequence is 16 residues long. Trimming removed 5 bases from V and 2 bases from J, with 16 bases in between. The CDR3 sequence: CASSAEQGSGNQPQHF. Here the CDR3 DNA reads TGTGCCAGTAGTGCCGAACAGGGATCCGGCAATCAGCCCCAGCATTTT.

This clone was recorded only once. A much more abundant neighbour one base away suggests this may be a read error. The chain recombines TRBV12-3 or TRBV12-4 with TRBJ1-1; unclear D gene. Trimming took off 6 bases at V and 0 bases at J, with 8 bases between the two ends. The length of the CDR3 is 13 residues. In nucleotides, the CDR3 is TGTGCCAGCAGCCGACTGATGAACACTGAAGCTTTCTTT. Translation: CASSRLMNTEAFF.

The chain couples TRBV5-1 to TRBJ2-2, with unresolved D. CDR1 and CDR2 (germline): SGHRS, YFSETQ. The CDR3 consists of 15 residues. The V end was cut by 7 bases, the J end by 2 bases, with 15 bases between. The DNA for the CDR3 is TGCGCCAGCGGTCAGCGTTCCCGCAACACCGGGGAGCTGTTTTTT. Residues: CASGQRSRNTGELFF.

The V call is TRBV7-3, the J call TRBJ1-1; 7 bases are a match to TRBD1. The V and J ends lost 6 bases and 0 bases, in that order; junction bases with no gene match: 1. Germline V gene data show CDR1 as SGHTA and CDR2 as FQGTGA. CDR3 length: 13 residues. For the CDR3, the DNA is TGTGCCAGCAGTCAGGGGGTGAACACTGAAGCTTTCTTT. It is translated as CASSQGVNTEAFF.

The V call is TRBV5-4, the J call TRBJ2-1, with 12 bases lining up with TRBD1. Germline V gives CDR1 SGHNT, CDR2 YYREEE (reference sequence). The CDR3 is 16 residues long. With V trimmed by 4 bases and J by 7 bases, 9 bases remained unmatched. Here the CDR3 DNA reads TGTGCCAGCAGCCTGAGGGGACAGGGGGCTAAAAATGAGCAGTTCTTC. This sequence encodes CASSLRGQGAKNEQFF.

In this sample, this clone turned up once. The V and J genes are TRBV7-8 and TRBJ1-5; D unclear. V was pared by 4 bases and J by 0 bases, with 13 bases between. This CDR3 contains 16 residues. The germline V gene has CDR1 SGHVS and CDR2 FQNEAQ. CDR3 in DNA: TGTGCCAGCAGCTCGGAGGGCAGGAATAGCAATCAGCCCCAGCATTTT. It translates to CASSSEGRNSNQPQHF.